This T cell receptor (beta chain) is from a study of blood T cells in healthy people across ages. Study observations and caveats: Compared with aged donors, long-lived donors showed fewer expanded clones, suggesting selection. Age showed a roughly linear inverse relationship with TCR beta diversity per million T cells.

After removal of 5 bases from V and 6 bases from J, the junction contained 24 bases not matched to a gene. The CDR3 consists of 20 residues. The germline CDR1 and CDR2 sequences are SGHTA and FQGNSA. Using a J-beta primer mix together with a sample-barcoded 5' primer, a second PCR was run for 7 to 11 cycles. TCRdb recomputed calls from the 5' RACE reads with MiXCR, one row per CDR3 protein. The table has about 1.8 million distinct CDR3 sequences, 49% seen once. This clonotype was detected only a few times. The antigen is unknown. The source material was blood. The origin of this receptor is a woman aged 40 to 49 in good health. The genes are TRBV7-2 and TRBJ2-3; 9 bases map to TRBD2. CDR3 protein: CASSPRGGGASLRRMDTQYF. For the CDR3, the DNA is TGTGCCAGCAGCCCTAGAGGCGGGGGGGCGTCATTAAGGCGGATGGATACGCAGTATTTT.